Listed below are T cell receptor beta chains from one sample, sequenced in a study of OX40 agonist ivuxolimab in advanced cancers. Profiling relied on immunoSEQ multiplex PCR, and the TCRdb table lists in-frame clones only, not all of them. The table shows 55,000 to 75,000 clones, with 84% occurring only once. The starting material was CD4+ or CD8+ T cells sorted from blood, obtained in a trial of the OX40 agonist ivuxolimab. Source of these receptors: an adult with an advanced solid tumor such as melanoma, head and neck, liver or kidney cancer. The CDR3 runs from the conserved cysteine through the conserved F or W. The D gene is left open where the match is weak. Rows give clone size only sometimes, using once, few, many, or a class for an expanded clone.

v_gene	abundance	j_gene	d_gene	CDR3aa	CDR3nt
TRBV4-1	once	TRBJ1-2	.	CASSHVGGYTF	TGCGCCAGCAGCCATGTAGGGGGATACACCTTC
TRBV20-1	.	TRBJ2-3	.	CSARFADTQYF	TGCAGTGCTAGATTCGCAGATACGCAGTATTTT
TRBV13	.	TRBJ2-2	.	CASSSILPSTGELFF	TGTGCCAGCAGCTCTATCCTTCCAAGCACCGGGGAGCTGTTTTTT
TRBV20-1	.	TRBJ2-1	.	CSATNNEQFF	TGCAGTGCTACAAACAATGAGCAGTTCTTC
TRBV14	.	TRBJ1-1	.	CASALGGWNTEAFF	TGTGCCAGCGCTTTGGGGGGATGGAACACTGAAGCTTTCTTT
TRBV7-9	few	TRBJ1-1	TRBD1	CASSQAGTGFTEAFF	TGTGCCAGCAGCCAAGCCGGGACAGGTTTCACTGAAGCTTTCTTT
TRBV7-9	medium-sized	TRBJ1-5	.	CASSLGGMGQPQHF	TGTGCCAGCAGCTTAGGGGGAATGGGCCAGCCCCAGCATTTT
TRBV5-6	once	TRBJ2-3	.	CASSTKVRAATDTQYF	TGTGCCAGCAGCACTAAAGTCCGGGCGGCCACAGATACGCAGTATTTT
TRBV6-5	.	TRBJ2-3	.	CASSFGSTDTQYF	TGTGCCAGCAGCTTTGGAAGCACAGATACGCAGTATTTT
TRBV7-6	.	TRBJ1-6	.	CASSPGWDRYNSPLHF	TGTGCCAGCAGCCCAGGGTGGGACCGTTATAATTCACCCCTCCACTTT
TRBV20-1	few	TRBJ2-1	.	CSARDLQIEFF	TGCAGTGCTAGAGATCTACAGATTGAGTTCTTC
TRBV7-9	.	TRBJ2-1	TRBD2	CASSPGTTRGEQFF	TGTGCCAGCAGCCCCGGGACTACCCGGGGTGAGCAGTTCTTC
TRBV5-4	.	TRBJ2-5	TRBD2	CASSLEGLAGETQYF	TGTGCCAGCAGCTTGGAAGGGCTAGCGGGAGAGACCCAGTACTTC
TRBV28	.	TRBJ2-1	TRBD1	CASGSLTGLNEQFF	TGTGCCAGCGGGTCGCTGACAGGGTTGAATGAGCAGTTCTTC
TRBV10-3	.	TRBJ2-1	TRBD2	CASVPGLAGEGEQFF	TGTGCCAGCGTGCCGGGACTAGCGGGAGAAGGTGAGCAGTTCTTC
TRBV7-2	once	TRBJ2-2	TRBD2	CASSFPAGGPSGELFF	TGTGCCAGCAGCTTCCCAGCGGGAGGGCCCTCTGGGGAGCTGTTTTTT
TRBV5-1	once	TRBJ2-5	TRBD2	CATSEGAGGETQYF	TGCGCCACCTCAGAAGGGGCGGGGGGAGAGACCCAGTACTTC
TRBV18	.	TRBJ2-3	TRBD1	CASSPGQGNTDTQYF	TGTGCCAGCTCACCCGGACAGGGGAACACAGATACGCAGTATTTT
TRBV9	.	TRBJ2-5	.	CASSVDGGRGTQYF	TGTGCCAGCAGCGTAGACGGGGGGCGCGGGACCCAGTACTTC
TRBV6-5	.	TRBJ1-2	.	CATSRSRVRYGYTF	TGTGCCACCTCCCGAAGCCGGGTCCGGTATGGCTACACCTTC
TRBV19	.	TRBJ1-5	.	CASSRASNQPQHF	TGTGCCAGTAGTAGGGCTAGCAATCAGCCCCAGCATTTT
TRBV18	.	TRBJ2-1	.	CASSGVGHGLREQFF	TGTGCCAGCTCAGGGGTGGGCCACGGACTACGGGAGCAGTTCTTC
TRBV5-1	.	TRBJ1-1	.	CASSLERGRTEAFF	TGCGCCAGCAGCTTGGAGAGGGGTCGGACTGAAGCTTTCTTT
TRBV27	few	TRBJ2-3	TRBD2	CASTHRTSGSTDTQYF	TGTGCCAGCACCCATAGGACTAGCGGGAGCACAGATACGCAGTATTTT